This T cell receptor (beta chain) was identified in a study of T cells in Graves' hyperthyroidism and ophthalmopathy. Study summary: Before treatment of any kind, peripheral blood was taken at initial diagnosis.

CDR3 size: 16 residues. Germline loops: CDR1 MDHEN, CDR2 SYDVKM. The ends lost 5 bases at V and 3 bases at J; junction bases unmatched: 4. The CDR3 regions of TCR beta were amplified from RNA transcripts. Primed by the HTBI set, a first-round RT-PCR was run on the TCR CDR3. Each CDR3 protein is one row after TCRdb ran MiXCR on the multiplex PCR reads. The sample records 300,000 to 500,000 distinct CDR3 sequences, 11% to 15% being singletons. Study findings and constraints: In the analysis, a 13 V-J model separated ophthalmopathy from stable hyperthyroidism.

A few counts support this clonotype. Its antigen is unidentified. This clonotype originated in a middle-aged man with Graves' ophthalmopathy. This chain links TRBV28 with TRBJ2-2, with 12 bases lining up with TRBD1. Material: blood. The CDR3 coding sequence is TGTGCCAGCAGTGGGGGACAGGGGGCCTACACCGGGGAGCTGTTTTTT. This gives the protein CASSGGQGAYTGELFF.